This is a list of T cell receptor beta chains from one sample in a study of blood T cells in healthy people across ages. TCRdb re-derived calls from the 5' RACE reads in MiXCR, one entry per CDR3 protein. The profile covers more than 700,000 distinct CDR3 sequences, with 46% appearing a single time and about a sixth taken by the ten largest. The sample comprised blood. These receptor sequences come from a man older than 75 in good health. CDR3s include the opening cysteine and the closing phenylalanine or tryptophan. A D gene is named only where the DNA matches it firmly. Some rows mark clone size as missing; the rest say once, few, many or name a class of expanded clone.

DNA	CDR3	D	size	V	J
TGTGCCAGCAGCAAAAATCCGGGACACCAAGAGACCCAGTACTTC	CASSKNPGHQETQYF	-	-	TRBV7-7	TRBJ2-5
TGCAGCGTTGAGAATTACAGGGGTCGGTACTTC	CSVENYRGRYF	TRBD1	many	TRBV29-1	TRBJ2-7
TGTGCCAGCGGCTTAATGCCTAGTAGTGAGCAGTTCTTC	CASGLMPSSEQFF	-	once	TRBV7-3	TRBJ2-1
TGTGCCAGCAGCTTAGGGGCAGGGCTCGAGCAGTACTTC	CASSLGAGLEQYF	-	-	TRBV7-2	TRBJ2-7
TGCAGTGCTAGAGGAGGTGCTAGCGGGAGAGGGGGCTACGAGCAGTACTTC	CSARGGASGRGGYEQYF	TRBD2	-	TRBV20-1	TRBJ2-7
TGTGCCAGCAGCCTAATGGGACAGCCAAAACTGTTTTTT	CASSLMGQPKLFF	TRBD1	-	TRBV7-9	TRBJ1-4
TGTGCCAGCAGCTTACCTGGACAGAGGATCCTCACAGATACGCAGTATTTT	CASSLPGQRILTDTQYF	-	-	TRBV7-9	TRBJ2-3
TGCAGCGTTGCCGGGACAGGGGGTGGGTATGGCTACACCTTC	CSVAGTGGGYGYTF	TRBD1	-	TRBV29-1	TRBJ1-2
TGTGCCATCAGTGAGAGGACTAGCGGGAGCACCGGGGAGCTGTTTTTT	CAISERTSGSTGELFF	TRBD2	-	TRBV10-3	TRBJ2-2
TGTGCCAGCAGCTTAGGAGACAGGAGGAGGTTTCCGCCCTACGAGCAGTACTTC	CASSLGDRRRFPPYEQYF	-	-	TRBV7-8	TRBJ2-7
TGTGCCAGCAGCGCAGTGGGTTACTACGAGCAGTACTTC	CASSAVGYYEQYF	-	-	TRBV7-2	TRBJ2-7